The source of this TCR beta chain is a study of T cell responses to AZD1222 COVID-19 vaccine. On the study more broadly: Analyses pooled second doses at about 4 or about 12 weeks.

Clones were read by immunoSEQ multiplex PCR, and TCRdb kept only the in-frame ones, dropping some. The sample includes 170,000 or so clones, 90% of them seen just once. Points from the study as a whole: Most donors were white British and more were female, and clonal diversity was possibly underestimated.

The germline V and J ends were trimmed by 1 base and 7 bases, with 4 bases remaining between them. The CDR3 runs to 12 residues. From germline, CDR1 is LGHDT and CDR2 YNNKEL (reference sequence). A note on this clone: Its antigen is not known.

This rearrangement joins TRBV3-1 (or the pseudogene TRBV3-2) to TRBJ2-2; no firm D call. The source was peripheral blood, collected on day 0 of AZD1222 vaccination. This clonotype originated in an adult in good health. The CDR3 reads CASSQVVGELFF. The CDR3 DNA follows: TGTGCCAGCAGCCAAGTGGTCGGGGAGCTGTTTTTT.